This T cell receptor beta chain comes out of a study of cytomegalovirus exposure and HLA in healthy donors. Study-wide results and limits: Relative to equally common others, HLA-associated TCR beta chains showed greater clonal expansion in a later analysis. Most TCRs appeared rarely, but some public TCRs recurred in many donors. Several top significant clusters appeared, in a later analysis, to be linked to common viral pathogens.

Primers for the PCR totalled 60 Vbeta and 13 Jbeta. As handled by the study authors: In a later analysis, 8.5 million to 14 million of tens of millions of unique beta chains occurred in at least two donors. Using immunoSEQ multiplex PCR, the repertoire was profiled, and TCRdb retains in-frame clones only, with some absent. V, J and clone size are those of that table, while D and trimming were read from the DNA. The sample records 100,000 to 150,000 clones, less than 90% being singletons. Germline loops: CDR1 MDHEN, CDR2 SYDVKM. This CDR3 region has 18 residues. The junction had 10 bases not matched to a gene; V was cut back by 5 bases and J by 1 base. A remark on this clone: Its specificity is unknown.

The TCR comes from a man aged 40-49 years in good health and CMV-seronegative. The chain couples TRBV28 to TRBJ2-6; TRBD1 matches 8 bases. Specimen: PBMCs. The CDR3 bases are TGTGCCAGCAGTAGACAGGGGATTATTGGTTCTGGGGCCAACGTCCTGACTTTC. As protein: CASSRQGIIGSGANVLTF.